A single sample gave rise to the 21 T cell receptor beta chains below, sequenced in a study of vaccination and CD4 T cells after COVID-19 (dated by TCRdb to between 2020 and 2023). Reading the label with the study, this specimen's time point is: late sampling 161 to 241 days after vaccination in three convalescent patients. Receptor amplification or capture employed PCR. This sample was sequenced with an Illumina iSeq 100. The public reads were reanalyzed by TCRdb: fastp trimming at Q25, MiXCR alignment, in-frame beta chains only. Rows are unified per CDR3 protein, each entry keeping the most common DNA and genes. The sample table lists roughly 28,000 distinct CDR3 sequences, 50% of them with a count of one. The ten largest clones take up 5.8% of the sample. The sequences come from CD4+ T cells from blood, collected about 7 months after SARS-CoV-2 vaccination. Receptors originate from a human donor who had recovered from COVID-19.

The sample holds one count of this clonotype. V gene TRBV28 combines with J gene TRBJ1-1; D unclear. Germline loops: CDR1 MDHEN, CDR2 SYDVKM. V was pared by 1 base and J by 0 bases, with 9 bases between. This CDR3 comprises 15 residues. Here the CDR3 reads CASSLSTRLNTEAFF. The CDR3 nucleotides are TGTGCCAGCAGTTTATCTACGAGGTTGAACACTGAAGCTTTCTTT. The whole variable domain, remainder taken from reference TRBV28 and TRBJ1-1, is DVKVTQSSRYLVKRTGEKVFLECVQDMDHENMFWYRQDPGLGLRLIYFSYDVKMKEKGDIPEGYSVSREKKERFSLILESASTNQTSMYLCASSLSTRLNTEAFFGQGTRLTVV.

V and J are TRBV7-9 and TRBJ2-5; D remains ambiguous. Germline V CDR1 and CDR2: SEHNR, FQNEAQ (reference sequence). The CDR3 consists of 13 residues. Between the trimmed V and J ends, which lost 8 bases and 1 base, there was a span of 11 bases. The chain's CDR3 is CASLDAPQETQYF. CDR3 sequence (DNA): TGTGCCAGCCTCGACGCGCCCCAAGAGACCCAGTACTTC. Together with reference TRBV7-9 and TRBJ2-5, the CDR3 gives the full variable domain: DTGVSQNPRHKITKRGQNVTFRCDPISEHNRLYWYRQTLGQGPEFLTYFQNEAQLEKSRLLSDRFSAERPKGSFSTLEIQRTEQGDSAMYLCASLDAPQETQYFGPGTRLLVL.

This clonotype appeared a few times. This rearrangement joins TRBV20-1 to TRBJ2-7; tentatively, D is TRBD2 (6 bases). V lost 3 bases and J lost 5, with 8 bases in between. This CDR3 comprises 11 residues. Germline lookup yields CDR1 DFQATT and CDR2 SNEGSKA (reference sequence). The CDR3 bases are TGCAGTGCTAGCGGGGGTGACGAGCAGTACTTC. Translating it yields CSASGGDEQYF.

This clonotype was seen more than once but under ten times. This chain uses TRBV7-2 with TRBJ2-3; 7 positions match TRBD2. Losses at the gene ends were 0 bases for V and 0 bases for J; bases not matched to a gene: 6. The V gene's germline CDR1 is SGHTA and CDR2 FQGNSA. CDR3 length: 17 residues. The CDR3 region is CASSLALTSRSTDTQYF. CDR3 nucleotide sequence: TGTGCCAGCAGCTTAGCCTTGACTAGCAGAAGCACAGATACGCAGTATTTT.

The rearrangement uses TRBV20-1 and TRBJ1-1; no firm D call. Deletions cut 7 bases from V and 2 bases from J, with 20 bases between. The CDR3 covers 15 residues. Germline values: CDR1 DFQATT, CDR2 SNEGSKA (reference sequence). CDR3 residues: CSVTTWVSRNTEAFF. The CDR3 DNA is TGCAGTGTCACAACCTGGGTCAGTCGAAACACTGAAGCTTTCTTT.

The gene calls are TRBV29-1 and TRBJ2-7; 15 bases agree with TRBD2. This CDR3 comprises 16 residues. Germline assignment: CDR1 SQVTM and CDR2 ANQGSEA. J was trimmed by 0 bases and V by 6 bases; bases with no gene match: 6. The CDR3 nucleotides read TGCAGCGTGGTAGGGACTAGCGGGGGGAGCTCCTACGAGCAGTACTTC. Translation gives CSVVGTSGGSSYEQYF.

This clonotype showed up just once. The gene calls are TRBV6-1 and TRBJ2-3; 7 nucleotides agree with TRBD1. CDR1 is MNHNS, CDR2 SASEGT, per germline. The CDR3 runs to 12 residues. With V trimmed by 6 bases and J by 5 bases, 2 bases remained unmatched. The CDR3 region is CASRTGLDTQYF. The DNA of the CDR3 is TGTGCCAGCAGGACAGGGCTAGATACGCAGTATTTT.

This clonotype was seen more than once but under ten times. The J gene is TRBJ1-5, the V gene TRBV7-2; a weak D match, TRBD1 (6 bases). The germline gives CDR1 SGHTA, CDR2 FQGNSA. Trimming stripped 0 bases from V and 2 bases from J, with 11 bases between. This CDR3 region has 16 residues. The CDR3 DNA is TGTGCCAGCAGCTTAGCGGGGGGGCATGGCAATCAGCCCCAGCATTTT. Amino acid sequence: CASSLAGGHGNQPQHF.

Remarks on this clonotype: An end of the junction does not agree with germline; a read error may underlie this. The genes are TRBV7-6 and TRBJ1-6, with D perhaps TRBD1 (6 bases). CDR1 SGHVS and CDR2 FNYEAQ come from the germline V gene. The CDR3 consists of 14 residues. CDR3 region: CASSSSGVGSPLHF. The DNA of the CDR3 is TGTGCCAGTAGCTCTTCAGGGGTCGGCTCACCCCTCCACTTT.

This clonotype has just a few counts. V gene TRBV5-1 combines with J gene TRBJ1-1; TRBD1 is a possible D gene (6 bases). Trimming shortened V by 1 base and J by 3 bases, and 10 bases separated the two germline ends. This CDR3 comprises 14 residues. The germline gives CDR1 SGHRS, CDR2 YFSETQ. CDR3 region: CASSLSRGDTEAFF. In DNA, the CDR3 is TGCGCCAGCAGCTTGTCAAGGGGGGACACTGAAGCTTTCTTT.

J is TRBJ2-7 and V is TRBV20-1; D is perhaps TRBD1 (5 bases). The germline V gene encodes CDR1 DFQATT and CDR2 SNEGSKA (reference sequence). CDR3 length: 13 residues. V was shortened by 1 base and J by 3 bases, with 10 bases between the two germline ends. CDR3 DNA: TGCAGTGCTAGAGGGACACTGAACTACGAGCAGTACTTC. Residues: CSARGTLNYEQYF.

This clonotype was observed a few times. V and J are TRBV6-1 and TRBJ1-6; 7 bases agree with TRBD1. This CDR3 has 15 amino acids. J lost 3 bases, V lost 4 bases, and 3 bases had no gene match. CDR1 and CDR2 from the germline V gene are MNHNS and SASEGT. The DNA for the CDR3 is TGTGCCAGCAGTGCGACAGGGCACTATAATTCACCCCTCCACTTT. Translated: CASSATGHYNSPLHF.

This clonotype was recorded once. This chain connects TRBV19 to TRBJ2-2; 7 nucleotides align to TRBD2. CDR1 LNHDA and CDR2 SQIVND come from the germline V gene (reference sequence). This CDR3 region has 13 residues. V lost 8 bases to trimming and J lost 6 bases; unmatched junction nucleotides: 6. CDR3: CASRMGGAGELFF. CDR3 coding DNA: TGTGCCAGTCGCATGGGGGGGGCCGGGGAGCTGTTTTTT.

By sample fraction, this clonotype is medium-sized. CDR3: CASSQRGPNSPLHF. The CDR3 nucleotides read TGTGCCAGCAGCCAACGGGGGCCTAATTCACCCCTCCACTTT. The chain carries TRBV7-6 and TRBJ1-6; TRBD1 is a possible D gene (6 bases). There are 14 residues in the CDR3. Trimming took 5 bases from V and 6 from J, leaving 11 bases between them. Germline CDR1 and CDR2: SGHVS and FNYEAQ.

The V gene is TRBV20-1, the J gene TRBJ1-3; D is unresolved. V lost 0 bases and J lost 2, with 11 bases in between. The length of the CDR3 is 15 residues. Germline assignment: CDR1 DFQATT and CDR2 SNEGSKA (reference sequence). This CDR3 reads CSAREWSGTGNTIYF. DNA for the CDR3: TGCAGTGCTAGAGAGTGGTCCGGCACTGGAAACACCATATATTTT.

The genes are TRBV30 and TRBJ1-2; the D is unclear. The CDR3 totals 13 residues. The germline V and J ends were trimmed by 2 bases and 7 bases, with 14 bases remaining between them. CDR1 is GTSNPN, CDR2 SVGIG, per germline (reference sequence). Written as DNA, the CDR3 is TGTGCCTGGAGTTCCAACGGGGATCTTGGCTACACCTTC. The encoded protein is CAWSSNGDLGYTF.

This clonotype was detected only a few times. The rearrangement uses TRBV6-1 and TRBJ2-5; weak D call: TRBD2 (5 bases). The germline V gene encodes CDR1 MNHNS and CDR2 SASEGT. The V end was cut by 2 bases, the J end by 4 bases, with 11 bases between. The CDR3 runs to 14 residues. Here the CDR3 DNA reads TGTGCCAGCAGTGAACTGAGGGTGGGAGAGACCCAGTACTTC. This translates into CASSELRVGETQYF.

This CDR3 reads CASRGWGAGTEAFF. CDR3 DNA: TGTGCCAGCAGGGGGTGGGGGGCAGGCACTGAAGCTTTCTTT. This chain links TRBV27 with TRBJ1-1, with D maybe TRBD1 (6 bases). The V and J ends lost 6 bases and 4 bases respectively, with 15 bases between them. Germline lookup yields CDR1 MNHEY and CDR2 SMNVEV (reference sequence). The CDR3 spans 14 residues.

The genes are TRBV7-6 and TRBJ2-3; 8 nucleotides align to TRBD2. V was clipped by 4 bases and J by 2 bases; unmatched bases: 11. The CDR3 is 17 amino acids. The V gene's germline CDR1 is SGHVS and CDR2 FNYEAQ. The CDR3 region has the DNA TGTGCCAGCAGCTCCGGTCGGACTAGCTGGGCCACAGATACGCAGTATTTT. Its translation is CASSSGRTSWATDTQYF.

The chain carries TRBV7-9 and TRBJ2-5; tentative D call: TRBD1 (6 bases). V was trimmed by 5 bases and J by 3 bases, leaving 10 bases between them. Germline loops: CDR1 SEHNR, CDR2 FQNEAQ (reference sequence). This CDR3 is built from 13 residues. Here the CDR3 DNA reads TGTGCCAGCAGCCCCCGGACAGAAGAGACCCAGTACTTC. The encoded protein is CASSPRTEETQYF.

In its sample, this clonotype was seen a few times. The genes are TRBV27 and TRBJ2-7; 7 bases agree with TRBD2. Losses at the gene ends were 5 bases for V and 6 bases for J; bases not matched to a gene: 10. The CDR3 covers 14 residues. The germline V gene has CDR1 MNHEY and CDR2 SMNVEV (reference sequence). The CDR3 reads CASSPRLASGEQYF. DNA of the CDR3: TGTGCCAGCAGTCCTAGACTAGCTAGTGGCGAGCAGTACTTC.